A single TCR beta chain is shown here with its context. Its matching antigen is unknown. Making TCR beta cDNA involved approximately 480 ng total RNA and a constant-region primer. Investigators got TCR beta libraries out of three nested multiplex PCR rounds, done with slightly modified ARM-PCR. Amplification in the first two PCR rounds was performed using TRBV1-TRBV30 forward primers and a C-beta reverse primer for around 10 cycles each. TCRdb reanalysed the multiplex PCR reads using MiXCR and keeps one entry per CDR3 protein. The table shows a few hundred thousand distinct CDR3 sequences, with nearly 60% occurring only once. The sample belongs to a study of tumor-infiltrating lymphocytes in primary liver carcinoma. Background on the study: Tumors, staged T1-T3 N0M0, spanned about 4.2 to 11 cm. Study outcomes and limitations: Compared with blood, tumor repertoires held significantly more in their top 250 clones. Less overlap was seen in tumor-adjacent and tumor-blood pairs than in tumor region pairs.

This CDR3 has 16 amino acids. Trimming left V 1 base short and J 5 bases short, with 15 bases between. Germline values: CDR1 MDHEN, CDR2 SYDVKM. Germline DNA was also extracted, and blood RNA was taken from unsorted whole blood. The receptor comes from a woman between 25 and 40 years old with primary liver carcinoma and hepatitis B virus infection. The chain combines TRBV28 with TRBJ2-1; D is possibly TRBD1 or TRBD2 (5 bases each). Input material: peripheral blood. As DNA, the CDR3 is TGTGCCAGCAGTTTATCTCCAGGGTGGGGAGACAATGAGCAGTTCTTC. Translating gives CASSLSPGWGDNEQFF.